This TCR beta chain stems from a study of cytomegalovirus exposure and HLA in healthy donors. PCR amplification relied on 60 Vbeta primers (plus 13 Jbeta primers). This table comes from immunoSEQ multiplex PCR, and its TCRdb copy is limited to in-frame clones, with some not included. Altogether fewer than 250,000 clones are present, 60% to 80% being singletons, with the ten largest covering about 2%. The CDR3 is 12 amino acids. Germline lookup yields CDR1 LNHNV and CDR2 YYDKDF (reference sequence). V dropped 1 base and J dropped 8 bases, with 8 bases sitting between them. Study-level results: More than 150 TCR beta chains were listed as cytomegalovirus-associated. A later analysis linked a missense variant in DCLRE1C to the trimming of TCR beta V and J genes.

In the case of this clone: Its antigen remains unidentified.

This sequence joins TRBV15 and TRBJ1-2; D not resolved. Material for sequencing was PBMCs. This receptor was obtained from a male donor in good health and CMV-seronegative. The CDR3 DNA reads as TGTGCCACCAGCAGAGGGGAGGGCGGCTACACCTTC. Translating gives CATSRGEGGYTF.